The entry below gives a single T cell receptor beta chain sequence along with its context. This record comes from a study of cytomegalovirus exposure and HLA in healthy donors. V lost 4 bases to trimming and J lost 5 bases; unmatched junction nucleotides: 5. Germline V gene lookup returns CDR1 SGHTA and CDR2 FQGTGA. The CDR3 loop spans 14 amino acids. Here immunoSEQ multiplex PCR was the method, and the copy in TCRdb shows in-frame clones only, minus some. The table records just over 20,000 clones, about 97% of them present only once. The chain employs TRBV7-3 and TRBJ2-7, with 10 bases aligning to TRBD1. Material: PBMCs. This TCR came from a man younger than 40 in good health and CMV-seropositive. In nucleotides, the CDR3 is TGTGCCAGCAGCTCCCAGACAGGGGGCCACGAGCAGTACTTC. This encodes CASSSQTGGHEQYF.